This entry is about one T cell receptor beta chain. Its target is not known. From germline, CDR1 is SGHDT and CDR2 YYEEEE. This CDR3 has 16 residues. With 0 bases removed from V and 0 bases from J, the gap between germline ends came to 10 bases. The record originates from a study of post-analysis software for immune sequencing data. Study-level information: Courses of disease covered relapsing-remitting, secondary progressive and progressive-relapsing multiple sclerosis.

TCR beta libraries were prepared from cDNA with unique molecular identifiers. TCRdb re-derived calls from the PCR reads in MiXCR, one entry per CDR3 protein. Seen here are 750,000 to 900,000 distinct CDR3 sequences, roughly 50% observed once, and the top ten hold around 4.7%. Study-level points and caveats: Patients had higher frequencies than controls of five TRBV segments, including TRBV5-6, TRBV5-1 and TRBV20-1.

Material for sequencing was blood. The V and J genes are TRBV5-6 and TRBJ2-1; D gene uncertain. This receptor was identified in a girl between 5 and 17 years old with multiple sclerosis. The CDR3 DNA follows: TGTGCCAGCAGCTTGGAGACACCTAGCTCCTACAATGAGCAGTTCTTC. Protein sequence: CASSLETPSSYNEQFF.